Sequencing of this TCR beta chain was carried out in a study of identical twins. Study findings and constraints: Fewer insertions were carried by abundant cord blood beta clonotypes, but none was seen in memory repertoires. Modelling underestimated the level of out-of-frame TCR alpha sharing observed in monozygotic twins.

The V and J ends lost 5 bases and 8 bases respectively, with 12 bases between them. CDR3 size: 13 residues. Germline CDR1 SEHNR, CDR2 FQNEAQ (reference sequence). TCRdb fed the 5' RACE reads into MiXCR, producing one record per CDR3 protein. In the table there are around 690,000 distinct CDR3 sequences, 21% of which are singletons. In its sample, this clonotype was seen a few times. Its target is not known. These data are also associated with another study on T cells expressing NK-cell markers.

The sample taken for sequencing was PBMCs. The TCR originated in a woman under 30 in good health. This chain connects TRBV7-9 to TRBJ1-4, with D tentatively TRBD1 (5 bases). The CDR3: CASSPRWGEKLFF. In DNA, the CDR3 is TGTGCCAGCAGCCCACGGTGGGGGGAAAAACTGTTTTTT.